This T cell receptor beta chain was retrieved from a study of cytomegalovirus exposure and HLA in healthy donors. PCR primers comprised 60 Vbeta and 13 Jbeta primers. The method was immunoSEQ multiplex PCR; TCRdb's version includes in-frame clones alone and lacks a portion of them. The data show 100,000 to 150,000 clones, around 86% seen once. The sample consisted of PBMCs. The source of this sequence is a young man in good health and CMV-seronegative.

The CDR3 DNA reads as TGTGCCAGCACCCCACTAGCGGGGTCCTACGAGCAGTACTTC. It specifies CASTPLAGSYEQYF. This chain links TRBV6-5 with TRBJ2-7; TRBD2 aligns across 10 bases. The germline V gene encodes CDR1 MNHEY and CDR2 SVGAGI. This CDR3 region has 14 residues. The junction had 4 bases not matched to a gene; V was cut back by 7 bases and J by 1 base.